A single T cell receptor (beta chain) is shown here with its context. This entry belongs to a study of blood T cell repertoires in COVID-19. Overall study context: Spain, Italy and the United States supplied samples that represented acute and convalescent COVID-19.

TCRdb's table, derived via immunoSEQ multiplex PCR, lists solely in-frame clones and lacks some. The sample holds 20,000 or so clones; 70% to 90% are singletons and the top ten take 7.9%. Germline V lookup: CDR1 MNHEY, CDR2 SVGAGI. CDR3 size: 15 residues. V was clipped by 6 bases and J by 4 bases; unmatched bases: 5. The sequencing input was peripheral blood. The origin of this receptor is a human donor with active COVID-19. The donor label of this sample is uncertain. The rearrangement links TRBV6-5 to TRBJ2-1; 11 nucleotides line up with TRBD2. CDR3 in DNA: TGTGCCAGCAGCCTGACTAGCGGGGAGTACAATGAGCAGTTCTTC. It specifies CASSLTSGEYNEQFF.